These 4 T cell receptor beta chains came from one sample sequenced in a study of response to subunit inactivated influenza vaccine (dated by TCRdb to between 2017 and 2018). The library relied on RT-PCR. Sequenced on an Illumina HiSeq 2500. TCRdb reran the public reads through fastp at Q25 and MiXCR, keeping productive beta chains. Rows merge per CDR3 protein into single entries with the most common DNA and genes. The sample includes around 200,000 distinct CDR3 sequences, with about 9% observed a single time. Roughly 10% of the sample belongs to the ten largest clones. The material sequenced was non-naive T cells sorted from PBMCs, taken on the day of vaccination. The label giving this sample's cell subset or site can be read as: memory T cell fraction. All receptors come from a man aged 45-65 years who received an inactivated influenza vaccine. Donor details come from another sample of the same person, matched by shared clones.

V usage is TRBV2 and J usage is TRBJ2-5; TRBD1 or TRBD2 may be the D gene (5 bases each). CDR1 and CDR2 from the germline V gene are SNHLY and FYNNEI. The CDR3 length is 13 residues. The V and J ends lost 3 bases and 5 bases respectively, with 10 bases between them. CDR3 sequence (DNA): TGTGCCAGCAGTGAGGACGGGGCGGAGACCCAGTACTTC. It is translated as CASSEDGAETQYF.

This clonotype has a handful of counts. J is TRBJ2-3 and V is TRBV20-1; D unclear. This CDR3 has 14 amino acids. Germline CDR1 DFQATT, CDR2 SNEGSKA (reference sequence). V shed 2 bases and J shed 0 bases, with 9 bases lying between them. The CDR3 DNA reads as TGCAGTGCTAGATGGGGAACTAGCACAGATACGCAGTATTTT. It is translated as CSARWGTSTDTQYF.

This clonotype was recorded a few times. The rearrangement joins TRBV29-1 to TRBJ1-1; D possibly corresponds to TRBD1 (5 bases). CDR1 and CDR2 (germline): SQVTM, ANQGSEA. This CDR3 has 12 residues. V dropped 2 bases and J dropped 2 bases, with 6 bases sitting between them. As DNA, the CDR3 is TGCAGCGTTGAAAGGGGTAACACTGAAGCTTTCTTT. Translated: CSVERGNTEAFF.

At least ten counts were recorded for this clonotype. The V gene is TRBV6-1, the J gene TRBJ1-3; no clear D. The V gene's germline CDR1 is MNHNS and CDR2 SASEGT. CDR3 length: 17 amino acids. Trimming took off 5 bases at V and 7 bases at J, with 24 bases between the two ends. Here the CDR3 reads CASSPLWTTEIGNTIYF. CDR3 coding DNA: TGTGCCAGCAGTCCCTTGTGGACCACTGAAATTGGGAACACCATATATTTT.